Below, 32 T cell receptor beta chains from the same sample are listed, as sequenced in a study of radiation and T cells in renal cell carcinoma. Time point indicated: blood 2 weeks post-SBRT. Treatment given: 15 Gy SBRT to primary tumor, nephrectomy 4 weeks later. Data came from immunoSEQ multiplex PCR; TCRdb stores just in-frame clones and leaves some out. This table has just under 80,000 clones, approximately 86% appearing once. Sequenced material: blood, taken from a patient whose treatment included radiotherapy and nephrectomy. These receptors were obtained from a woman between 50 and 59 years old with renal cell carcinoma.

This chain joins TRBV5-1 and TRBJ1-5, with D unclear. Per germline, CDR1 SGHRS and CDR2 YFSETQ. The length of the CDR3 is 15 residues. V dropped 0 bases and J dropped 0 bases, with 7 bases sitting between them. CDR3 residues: CASSLVGSSNQPQHF. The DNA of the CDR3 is TGCGCCAGCAGCTTGGTCGGGTCTAGCAATCAGCCCCAGCATTTT.

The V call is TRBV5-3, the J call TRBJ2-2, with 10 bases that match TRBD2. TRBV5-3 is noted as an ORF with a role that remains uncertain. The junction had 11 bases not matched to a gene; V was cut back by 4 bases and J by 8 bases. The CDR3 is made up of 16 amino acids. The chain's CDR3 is CARSGRLAGHKGELFF. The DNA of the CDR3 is TGTGCCAGAAGCGGGAGACTAGCGGGCCATAAAGGGGAGCTGTTTTTT.

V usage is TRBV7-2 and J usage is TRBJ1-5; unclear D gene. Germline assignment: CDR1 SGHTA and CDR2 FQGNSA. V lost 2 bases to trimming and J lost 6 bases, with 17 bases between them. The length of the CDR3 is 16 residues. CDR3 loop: CASSLRAATRSQPQHF. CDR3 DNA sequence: TGTGCCAGCAGCTTAAGGGCCGCGACCAGGAGTCAGCCCCAGCATTTT.

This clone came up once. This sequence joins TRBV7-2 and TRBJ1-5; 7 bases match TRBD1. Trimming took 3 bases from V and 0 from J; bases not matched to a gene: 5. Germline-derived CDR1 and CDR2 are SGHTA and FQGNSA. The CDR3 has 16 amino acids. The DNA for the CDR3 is TGTGCCAGCAGCTTGGGGACAGCTTATAGCAATCAGCCCCAGCATTTT. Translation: CASSLGTAYSNQPQHF.

CDR3 in amino acids: CASSLRARNYGYTF. CDR3 nucleotides: TGTGCCAGCAGCTTGAGGGCCAGAAACTATGGCTACACCTTC. The chain links TRBV13 to TRBJ1-2; D unclear. V lost 3 bases, J lost 2 bases, and 10 bases lay in between. In germline, CDR1 is PRHDT, CDR2 FYEKMQ (reference sequence). The CDR3 runs 14 residues.

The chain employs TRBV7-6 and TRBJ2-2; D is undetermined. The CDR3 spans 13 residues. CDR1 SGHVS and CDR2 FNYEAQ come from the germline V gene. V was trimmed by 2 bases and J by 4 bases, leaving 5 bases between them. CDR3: CASSLKPTGELFF. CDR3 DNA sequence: TGTGCCAGCAGCTTAAAACCCACCGGGGAGCTGTTTTTT.

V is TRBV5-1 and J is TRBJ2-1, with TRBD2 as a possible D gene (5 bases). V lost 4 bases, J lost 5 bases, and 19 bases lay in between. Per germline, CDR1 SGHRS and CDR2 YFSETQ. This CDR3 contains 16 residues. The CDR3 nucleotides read TGCGCCAGCAGCCCTCTGCCAGCGGAAATGGACAATGAGCAGTTCTTC. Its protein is CASSPLPAEMDNEQFF.

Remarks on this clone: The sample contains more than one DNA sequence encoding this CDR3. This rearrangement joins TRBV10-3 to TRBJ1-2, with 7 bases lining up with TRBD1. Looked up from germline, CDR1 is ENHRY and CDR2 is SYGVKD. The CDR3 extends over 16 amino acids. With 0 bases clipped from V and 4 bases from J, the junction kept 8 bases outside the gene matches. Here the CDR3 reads CAISESTGAGFYGYTF. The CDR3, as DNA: TGTGCCATCAGTGAGTCCACAGGGGCTGGATTCTATGGCTACACCTTC.

The CDR3 bases are TGTGCCAGCAGCTTGTCAAGTGACTATGGCTACACCTTC. It specifies CASSLSSDYGYTF. The genes are TRBV7-2 and TRBJ1-2; D unclear. Trimming removed 3 bases at V and 3 bases at J, with 8 bases between. Germline values: CDR1 SGHTA, CDR2 FQGNSA. This CDR3 contains 13 residues.

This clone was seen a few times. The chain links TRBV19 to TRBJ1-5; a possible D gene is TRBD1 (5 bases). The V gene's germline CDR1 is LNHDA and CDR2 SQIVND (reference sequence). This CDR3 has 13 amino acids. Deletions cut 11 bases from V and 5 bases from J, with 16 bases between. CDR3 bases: TGTGCCTGCCGGGGGTCTAGGGATCAGCCCCAGCATTTT. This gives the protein CACRGSRDQPQHF.

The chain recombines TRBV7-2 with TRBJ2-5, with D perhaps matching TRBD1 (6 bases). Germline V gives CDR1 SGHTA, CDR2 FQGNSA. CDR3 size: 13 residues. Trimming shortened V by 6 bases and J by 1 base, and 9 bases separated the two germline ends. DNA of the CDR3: TGTGCCAGCAGACCAGGGGCCCAAGAGACCCAGTACTTC. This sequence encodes CASRPGAQETQYF. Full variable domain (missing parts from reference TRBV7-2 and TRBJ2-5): GAGVSQSPSNKVTEKGKDVELRCDPISGHTALYWYRQSLGQGLEFLIYFQGNSAPDKSGLPSDRFSAERTGGSVSTLTIQRTQQEDSAVYLCASRPGAQETQYFGPGTRLLVL.

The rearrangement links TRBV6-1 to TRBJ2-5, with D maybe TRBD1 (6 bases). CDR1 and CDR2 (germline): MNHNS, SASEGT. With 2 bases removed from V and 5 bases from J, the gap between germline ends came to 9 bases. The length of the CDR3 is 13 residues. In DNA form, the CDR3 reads TGTGCCAGCAGTGAACTCAGGGGTGAGACCCAGTACTTC. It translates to CASSELRGETQYF.

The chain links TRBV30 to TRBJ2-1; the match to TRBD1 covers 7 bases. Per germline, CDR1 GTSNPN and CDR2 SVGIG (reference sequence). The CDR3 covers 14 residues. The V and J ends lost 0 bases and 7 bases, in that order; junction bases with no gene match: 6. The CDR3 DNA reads TGTGCCTGGAGTGTAAAGGGGGCGCGAAATGAGCAGTTCTTC. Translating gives CAWSVKGARNEQFF.

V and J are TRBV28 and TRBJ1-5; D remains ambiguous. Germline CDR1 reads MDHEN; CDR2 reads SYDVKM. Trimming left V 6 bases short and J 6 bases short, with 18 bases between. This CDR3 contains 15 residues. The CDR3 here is CASSERVERGQPQHF. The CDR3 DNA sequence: TGTGCCAGCAGCGAGCGGGTCGAAAGAGGTCAGCCCCAGCATTTT.

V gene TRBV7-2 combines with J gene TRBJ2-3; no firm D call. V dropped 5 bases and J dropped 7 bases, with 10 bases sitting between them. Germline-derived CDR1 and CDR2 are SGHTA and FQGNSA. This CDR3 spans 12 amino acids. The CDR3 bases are TGTGCCAGCAGCCGCGCACCGAATACGCAGTATTTT. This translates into CASSRAPNTQYF.

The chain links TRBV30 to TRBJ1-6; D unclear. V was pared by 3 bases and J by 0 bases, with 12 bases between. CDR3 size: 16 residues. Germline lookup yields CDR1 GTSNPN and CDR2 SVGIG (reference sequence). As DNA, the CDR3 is TGTGCCTGGAGATCTCCCGGCAGCTCCTATAATTCACCCCTCCACTTT. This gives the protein CAWRSPGSSYNSPLHF. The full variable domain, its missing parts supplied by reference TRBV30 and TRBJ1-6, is SQTIHQWPATLVQPVGSPLSLECTVEGTSNPNLYWYRQAAGRGLQLLFYSVGIGQISSEVPQNLSASRPQDRQFILSSKKLLLSDSGFYLCAWRSPGSSYNSPLHFGNGTRLTVT.

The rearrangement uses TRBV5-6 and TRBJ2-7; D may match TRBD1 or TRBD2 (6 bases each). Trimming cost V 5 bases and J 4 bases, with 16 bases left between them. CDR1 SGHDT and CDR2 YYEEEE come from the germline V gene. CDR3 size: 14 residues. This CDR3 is CASRAAGGPYEQYF. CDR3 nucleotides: TGTGCCAGCAGGGCGGCCGGGGGCCCATACGAGCAGTACTTC.

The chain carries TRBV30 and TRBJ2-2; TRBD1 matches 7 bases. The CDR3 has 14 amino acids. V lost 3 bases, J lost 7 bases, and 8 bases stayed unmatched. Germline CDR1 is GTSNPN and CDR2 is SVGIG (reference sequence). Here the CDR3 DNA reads TGTGCCTGGAGGCGCCCAGGGGGAATCGGGGAGCTGTTTTTT. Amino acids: CAWRRPGGIGELFF.

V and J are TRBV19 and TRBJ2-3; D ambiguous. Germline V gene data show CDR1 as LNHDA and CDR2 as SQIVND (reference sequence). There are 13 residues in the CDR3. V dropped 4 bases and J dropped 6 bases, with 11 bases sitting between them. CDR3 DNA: TGTGCCAGTAGTACCAATCGTATGGATACGCAGTATTTT. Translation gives CASSTNRMDTQYF.

CDR3 amino acids: CASSPPRTGTKPQPQHF. CDR3 in DNA: TGTGCCAGCTCACCACCCCGGACAGGGACGAAACCTCAGCCCCAGCATTTT. The chain links TRBV18 to TRBJ1-5; 8 nucleotides agree with TRBD1. There are 17 residues in the CDR3. V lost 0 bases to trimming and J lost 6 bases; unmatched junction nucleotides: 10. CDR1 is KGHSH and CDR2 is LQKENI in the germline V gene.

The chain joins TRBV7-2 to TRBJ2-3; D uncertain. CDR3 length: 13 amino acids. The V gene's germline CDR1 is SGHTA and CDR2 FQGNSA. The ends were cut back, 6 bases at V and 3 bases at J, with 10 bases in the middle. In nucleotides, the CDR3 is TGTGCCAGCAGTCTACCCGCAACAGATACGCAGTATTTT. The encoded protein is CASSLPATDTQYF.

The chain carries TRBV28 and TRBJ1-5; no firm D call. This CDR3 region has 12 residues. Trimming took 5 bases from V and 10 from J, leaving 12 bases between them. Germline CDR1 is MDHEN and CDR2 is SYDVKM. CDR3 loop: CASSINGKPQHF. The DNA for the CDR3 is TGTGCCAGCAGTATCAACGGAAAACCCCAGCATTTT.

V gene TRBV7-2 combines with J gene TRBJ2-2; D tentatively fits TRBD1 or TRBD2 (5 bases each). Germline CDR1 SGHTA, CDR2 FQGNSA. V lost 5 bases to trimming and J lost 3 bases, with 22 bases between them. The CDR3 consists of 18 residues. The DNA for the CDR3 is TGTGCCAGCAGCCTACGGCCCGGGACCCGAGGCGACACCGGGGAGCTGTTTTTT. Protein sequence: CASSLRPGTRGDTGELFF.

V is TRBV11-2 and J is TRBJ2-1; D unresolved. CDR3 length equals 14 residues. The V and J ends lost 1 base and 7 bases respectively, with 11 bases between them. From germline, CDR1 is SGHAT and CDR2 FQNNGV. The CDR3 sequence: CASSLVSRGNEQFF. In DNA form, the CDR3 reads TGTGCCAGCAGCTTAGTTTCCCGAGGTAATGAGCAGTTCTTC.

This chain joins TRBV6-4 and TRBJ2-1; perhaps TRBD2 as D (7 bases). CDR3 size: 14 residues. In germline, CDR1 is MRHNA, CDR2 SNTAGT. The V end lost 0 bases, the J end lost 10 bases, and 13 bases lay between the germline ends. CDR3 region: CASSDSGGAGEQFF. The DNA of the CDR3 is TGTGCCAGCAGTGACTCAGGGGGGGCTGGGGAGCAGTTCTTC.

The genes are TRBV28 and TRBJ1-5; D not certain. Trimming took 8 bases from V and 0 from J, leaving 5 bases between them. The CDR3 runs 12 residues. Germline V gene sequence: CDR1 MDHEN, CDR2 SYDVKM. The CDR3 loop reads CASLNSNQPQHF. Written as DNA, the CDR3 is TGTGCCAGCTTAAATAGCAATCAGCCCCAGCATTTT.

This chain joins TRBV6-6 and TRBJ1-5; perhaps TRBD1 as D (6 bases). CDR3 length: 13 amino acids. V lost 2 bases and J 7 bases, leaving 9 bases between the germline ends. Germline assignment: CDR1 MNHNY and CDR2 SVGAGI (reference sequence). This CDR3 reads CASSYGGAQPQHF. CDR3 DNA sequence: TGTGCCAGCAGTTACGGGGGGGCGCAGCCCCAGCATTTT.

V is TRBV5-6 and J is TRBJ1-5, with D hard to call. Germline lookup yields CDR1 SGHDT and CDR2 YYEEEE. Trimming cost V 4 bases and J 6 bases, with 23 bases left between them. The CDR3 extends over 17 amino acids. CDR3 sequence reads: CASSLYRSFGKGQPQHF. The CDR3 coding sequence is TGTGCCAGCAGCCTCTACCGGTCGTTTGGCAAAGGTCAGCCCCAGCATTTT.

The CDR3, as DNA: TGTGCCAGCAGCCAAAGCGGGGGGGCCTTTGATACGCAGTATTTT. This encodes CASSQSGGAFDTQYF. V gene TRBV7-3 combines with J gene TRBJ2-3; 10 bases map to TRBD2. This CDR3 contains 15 residues. The V and J ends lost 5 bases and 6 bases, in that order; junction bases with no gene match: 8. Per germline, CDR1 SGHTA and CDR2 FQGTGA. The whole variable domain, filled in from reference TRBV7-3 and TRBJ2-3, reads GAGVSQTPSNKVTEKGKYVELRCDPISGHTALYWYRQSLGQGPEFLIYFQGTGAADDSGLPNDRFFAVRPEGSVSTLKIQRTERGDSAVYLCASSQSGGAFDTQYFGPGTRLTVL.

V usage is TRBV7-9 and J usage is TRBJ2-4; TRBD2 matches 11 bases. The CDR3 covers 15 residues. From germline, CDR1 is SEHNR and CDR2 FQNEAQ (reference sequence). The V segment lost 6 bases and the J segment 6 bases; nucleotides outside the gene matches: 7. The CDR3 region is CASRASGGPGNIQYF. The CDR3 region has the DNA TGTGCCAGCAGAGCTAGCGGGGGGCCCGGAAACATTCAGTACTTC.

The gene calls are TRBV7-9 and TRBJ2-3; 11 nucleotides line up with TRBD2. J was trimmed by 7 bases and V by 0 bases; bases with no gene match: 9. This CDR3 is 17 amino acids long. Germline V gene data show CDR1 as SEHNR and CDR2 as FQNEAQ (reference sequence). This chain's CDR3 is CASSLAYTSGSVNTQYF. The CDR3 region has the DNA TGTGCCAGCAGCTTAGCGTACACTAGCGGGAGTGTAAATACGCAGTATTTT.

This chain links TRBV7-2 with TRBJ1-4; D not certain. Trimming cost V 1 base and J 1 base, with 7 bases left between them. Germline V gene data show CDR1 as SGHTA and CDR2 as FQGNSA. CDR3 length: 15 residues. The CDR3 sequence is CASSLDGRTNEKLFF. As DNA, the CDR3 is TGTGCCAGCAGCTTAGACGGTCGAACTAATGAAAAACTGTTTTTT.